What follows describes a single T cell receptor beta chain. Its antigen remains undetermined. Per-base quality was not reported, and no clone a single base away is much larger than it. The donors were roughly 39 Caucasian individuals from Russia, aged roughly 6 to 100 years, who were systemically healthy. Each donor gave about 10 milliliters of peripheral blood, drawn into EDTA-treated Vacutainer tubes. Ficoll-Paque density-gradient centrifugation was used to isolate PBMCs, with at least 6.5 million per sample. Total RNA was extracted from PBMCs with Trizol reagent, with at least 6 micrograms obtained per sample. For every donor, an aliquot of PBMCs went through flow cytometry to measure the percentages of naive CD45RAhigh/CD27high T cells. Libraries were constructed by 5' RACE. Data came from an Illumina HiSeq 2500. A second PCR of roughly 7 to 12 cycles was run with a J-beta primer mix and a sample-barcoded 5' primer. A unique molecular identifier was introduced onto each TCR beta cDNA molecule by a template-switch 5' adaptor carrying 12 random nucleotides. At least 2.5 million CDR3-containing paired-end reads were obtained from each sample. All of the RNA was converted into first-strand cDNA using the Mint cDNA synthesis kit, with a TRBC-specific oligonucleotide serving as the primer. After uracil-DNA glycosylase treatment, a first 18-cycle PCR used universal primers M1SS and BC2_uni_R on all cDNA. In the original analysis: For normalization, 1 million high-quality reads were randomly selected from each sample, with every read carrying a distinct molecular identifier. Instead of being binned into consensus sequences, reads that shared molecular identifiers were thrown out. MiTCR, with a Q25 quality threshold and the strictest error-elimination algorithm, was used for CDR3 identification, clonotype clustering and error correction. Lower-bound total TCR beta diversity was estimated with a nonparametric unseen species model using Euler transformation. TCRdb cleaned the public reads at Q25 with fastp, built clones with MiXCR and kept in-frame beta chains. Rows matching on CDR3 protein sequence are summarized as one entry with the most common DNA and genes. The V and J calls follow TCRdb's processing rather than the paper's. The sample table holds hundreds of thousands of distinct CDR3 sequences, of which 62% were seen once. The ten largest make up roughly 26% of the sample.

V is pared back by 2 bases and J by 3 bases, with 5 bases lying between the germline termini. There are 13 amino acids in the CDR3, from cysteine to phenylalanine inclusive. Only the CDR3 DNA is retained, 39 bases long and in frame from the first base. CDR1 and CDR2 were assigned from the germline V gene (reference sequence) as LGHDT and YNNKEL. This record comes from a study of blood T cells in healthy people across ages (dated by TCRdb to between 2015 and 2016). In the study overall: In model experiments, roughly one uniquely barcoded TCR beta cDNA molecule per two T cells was captured by template switching. Using deep sequencing normalized with unique cDNA molecular identifiers, the study measured how TCR beta repertoire diversity changes with age. The donors were split into four age groups: young (average 16 years), middle-aged (39), aged (roughly 60) and long-lived (over 80). Donors of different ages were randomly distributed across sequencing lanes to avoid experimental bias. Using the same blood draw, the study looked at two additional independent replicas of 1 million unique cDNA reads for two donors, one aged 18 to 30 and the other aged 80 or older. What the authors observed across the whole study: Because donor CMV infection status was unknown, age-related changes in expanded clonotypes were potentially confounded. Estimates of total diversity based on one million sequenced T cells were regarded as lower bounds and as underestimates. Conclusive comparison of naive and antigen-experienced compartments was prevented by the profiling of bulk unsorted PBMCs. A strong correlation was found between observed TCR beta diversity and the percentage of naive T cells measured by flow cytometry. As age increased, observed TCR beta diversity per million T cells dropped in a roughly linear way, and a significant reduction was already evident by age 40. Compared with the aged group, the long-lived group had more naive CD4+ T cells, fewer expanded clones and increased TCR diversity, a pattern suggesting age selection.

Material for sequencing was blood. The sequence links TRBV3-1 to TRBJ2-1; the D gene is unclear. The sequence came from a man aged 25-45 years in good health. The CDR3 here reads CASSQNHYNEQFF. The DNA is TGTGCCAGCAGCCAAAACCACTACAATGAGCAGTTCTTC.